Each of the 12 T cell receptor beta chains below was sequenced from the same sample in a study of T cell repertoires in cytomegalovirus infection. Via MiXCR, TCRdb re-called the reads, giving one row per CDR3 protein. There are 200,000 to 300,000 distinct CDR3 sequences in the sample; 9% to 15% occur only once, and about 1.5% lies in the top ten. Sequenced: PBMCs. The receptors shown here come from a human donor in good health (CMV status not recorded). Some clones in this sample may be carry-over from other donors' samples.

This clonotype has only a few counts. Here the CDR3 reads CASREAGRLYEQYF. The CDR3 nucleotides are TGTGCCAGCAGAGAAGCGGGAAGGTTGTACGAGCAGTACTTC. J is TRBJ2-7 and V is TRBV6-5, with 7 positions matching TRBD2. CDR1 and CDR2 from the germline V gene are MNHEY and SVGAGI. CDR3 size: 14 residues. J gave up 4 bases and V 6 bases, and 9 bases lay outside the gene matches.

This chain connects TRBV29-1 to TRBJ1-1; the D gene is possibly TRBD1 (5 bases). From germline, CDR1 is SQVTM and CDR2 ANQGSEA. V was shortened by 3 bases and J by 11 bases, with 16 bases between the two germline ends. CDR3 length: 12 residues. CDR3 amino acids: CSVEGGSGKAFF. The CDR3 DNA reads as TGCAGCGTTGAGGGGGGATCGGGGAAGGCTTTCTTT. The full variable domain, its missing parts supplied by reference TRBV29-1 and TRBJ1-1, is SAVISQKPSRDICQRGTSLTIQCQVDSQVTMMFWYRQQPGQSLTLIATANQGSEATYESGFVIDKFPISRPNLTFSTLTVSNMSPEDSSIYLCSVEGGSGKAFFGQGTRLTVV.

There are a few counts of this clonotype. The V gene is TRBV30, the J gene TRBJ1-4; tentative D call: TRBD1 (5 bases). Germline V CDR1 and CDR2: GTSNPN, SVGIG (reference sequence). The CDR3 sequence is 16 residues long. Deletions cut 0 bases from V and 0 bases from J, with 11 bases between. The chain's CDR3 is CAWSVRTPATNEKLFF. The CDR3 DNA reads TGTGCCTGGAGTGTCCGGACACCAGCAACTAATGAAAAACTGTTTTTT.

This clonotype has only a few counts. The chain combines TRBV19 with TRBJ2-1; TRBD1 matches 7 bases. V was clipped by 4 bases and J by 4 bases; unmatched bases: 4. The CDR3 totals 14 residues. CDR1 and CDR2 from the germline V gene are LNHDA and SQIVND (reference sequence). The CDR3 coding sequence is TGTGCCAGTAGTAACCCAGGGGGTTACAATGAGCAGTTCTTC. Protein: CASSNPGGYNEQFF.

The sample holds many counts of this clonotype. The genes are TRBV7-2 and TRBJ1-5; D ambiguous. CDR1 and CDR2 (germline): SGHTA, FQGNSA. CDR3 size: 15 residues. With 5 bases removed from V and 1 base from J, the gap between germline ends came to 12 bases. The CDR3 here is CASSQSGRSNQPQHF. In nucleotides, the CDR3 is TGTGCCAGCAGCCAATCGGGCCGGAGCAATCAGCCCCAGCATTTT.

This clonotype appeared many times. The J gene is TRBJ1-1, the V gene TRBV6-2 or TRBV6-3, with D possibly matching TRBD1 (5 bases). Germline V lookup: CDR1 MNHEY, CDR2 SVGEGT. CDR3 size: 14 residues. Trimming cost V 2 bases and J 0 bases, with 7 bases left between them. DNA for the CDR3: TGTGCCAGCAGTTACCACAGGATGAACACTGAAGCTTTCTTT. Its translation is CASSYHRMNTEAFF.

J is TRBJ1-2 and V is TRBV28; D remains ambiguous. Trimming shortened V by 8 bases and J by 1 base, and 11 bases separated the two germline ends. This CDR3 comprises 13 residues. From germline, CDR1 is MDHEN and CDR2 SYDVKM. In DNA, the CDR3 is TGTGCCAGCCTAGAAGGGCGTAACTATGGCTACACCTTC. Protein: CASLEGRNYGYTF.

This chain links TRBV5-4 with TRBJ2-1; D assignment may be TRBD1 or TRBD2 (5 bases each). Looked up from germline, CDR1 is SGHNT and CDR2 is YYREEE (reference sequence). V lost 7 bases and J lost 4, with 15 bases in between. This CDR3 spans 14 amino acids. The CDR3 region is CASESGTSYNEQFF. The CDR3 region has the DNA TGTGCCAGCGAGTCCGGGACGTCGTACAATGAGCAGTTCTTC.

At least ten counts were recorded for this clonotype. The V call is TRBV2, the J call TRBJ2-5, with 7 bases aligning to TRBD2. CDR1 and CDR2 from the germline V gene are SNHLY and FYNNEI. The length of the CDR3 is 14 residues. The V gene end was trimmed by 9 bases and the J gene end by 9 bases; junction bases not matched to a gene: 16. The DNA of the CDR3 is TGTGCCAGTTCTTCACCCAGCGGGGATATGGCCCAGTACTTC. The encoded protein is CASSSPSGDMAQYF.

This clonotype was seen at least ten times. V usage is TRBV7-9 and J usage is TRBJ1-2; 7 nucleotides agree with TRBD1. V gave up 5 bases and J gave up 4 bases; unmatched junction bases: 10. The CDR3 is 15 amino acids. Germline-derived CDR1 and CDR2 are SEHNR and FQNEAQ (reference sequence). CDR3 DNA sequence: TGTGCCAGCAGCCCCTATCGACAGGGAGGCTATGGCTACACCTTC. Translation gives CASSPYRQGGYGYTF.

This clonotype was seen many times. V gene TRBV6-5 combines with J gene TRBJ2-7; TRBD2 matches 9 bases. The V segment lost 0 bases and the J segment 2 bases; nucleotides outside the gene matches: 5. From germline, CDR1 is MNHEY and CDR2 SVGAGI. The CDR3 runs to 16 residues. The CDR3 here is CASSYSKTSGAYEQYF. The CDR3 DNA sequence: TGTGCCAGCAGTTACTCGAAGACTAGCGGCGCCTACGAGCAGTACTTC.

At least ten counts were recorded for this clonotype. V usage is TRBV14 and J usage is TRBJ1-5, with unresolved D. Germline V lookup: CDR1 SGHDN, CDR2 FVKESK. The CDR3 has 13 amino acids. V lost 1 base to trimming and J lost 5 bases, with 6 bases between them. The CDR3 DNA reads as TGTGCCAGCAGCCAAGGTTTGTATCAGCCCCAGCATTTT. It is translated as CASSQGLYQPQHF.